Below are 7 T cell receptor beta chains sequenced from a single sample in a study of blood T cell repertoires in COVID-19. The protocol was immunoSEQ multiplex PCR, while the TCRdb copy is restricted to in-frame clones and leaves out a portion. The sample includes about 270,000 clones, approximately 90% seen only once; the top ten take under 3.5%. Sample: PBMCs or T cells enriched from blood (not recorded which). These TCRs come from a woman aged 50 to 65 who had recovered from COVID-19.

The chain has TRBV4-3 and TRBJ1-1; 7 bases line up with TRBD1. Trimming at V came to 1 base and at J to 1 base, leaving 6 bases not matched to a gene. There are 16 residues in the CDR3. Germline V gives CDR1 LGHNA, CDR2 YSLEER. CDR3 loop: CASSQATYRGNTEAFF. CDR3 nucleotide sequence: TGCGCCAGCAGCCAAGCTACATACAGGGGGAACACTGAAGCTTTCTTT.

J is TRBJ2-3 and V is TRBV5-1, with 7 bases identical to TRBD1. CDR3 length: 15 amino acids. With V trimmed by 0 bases and J by 2 bases, 3 bases remained unmatched. CDR1 and CDR2 (germline): SGHRS, YFSETQ. CDR3 in amino acids: CASSLGQGNTDTQYF. In DNA, the CDR3 is TGCGCCAGCAGCTTGGGACAGGGTAACACAGATACGCAGTATTTT.

The CDR3 loop reads CASSERMNTEAFF. The DNA for the CDR3 is TGTGCCAGCAGCGAGAGAATGAACACTGAAGCTTTCTTT. V is TRBV7-3 and J is TRBJ1-1, with unresolved D. The V end was cut by 5 bases, the J end by 0 bases, with 7 bases between. The CDR3 consists of 13 residues. Germline V gene data show CDR1 as SGHTA and CDR2 as FQGTGA.

This chain connects TRBV9 to TRBJ1-1; 9 bases agree with TRBD1. CDR3 length: 13 amino acids. CDR1 SGDLS and CDR2 YYNGEE come from the germline V gene. V was pared by 0 bases and J by 6 bases, with 0 bases of the junction left unmatched. CDR3 protein: CASSVGTGAEAFF. CDR3 sequence (DNA): TGTGCCAGCAGCGTAGGGACAGGGGCTGAAGCTTTCTTT.

J is TRBJ1-3 and V is TRBV5-1; TRBD1 might be the D (5 bases). Germline CDR1 and CDR2: SGHRS and YFSETQ. The V gene lost 0 bases and the J gene lost 2 bases, with 9 bases spanning the gap. The CDR3 covers 15 residues. The CDR3 here is CASSLDRTPGNTIYF. The CDR3 DNA follows: TGCGCCAGCAGCTTGGATAGGACACCTGGAAACACCATATATTTT.

This clone appeared a single time. This chain joins TRBV7-2 and TRBJ1-3; no reliable D call. CDR1 and CDR2 from the germline V gene are SGHTA and FQGNSA. V shed 4 bases and J shed 2 bases, with 15 bases lying between them. The CDR3 consists of 16 residues. CDR3 nucleotides: TGTGCCAGCAGCTCGAGAGCCGACACAACTGGAAACACCATATATTTT. It encodes CASSSRADTTGNTIYF.

The chain has TRBV27 and TRBJ2-1, with 10 bases lining up with TRBD2. CDR1 is MNHEY, CDR2 SMNVEV, per germline (reference sequence). Trimming cost V 7 bases and J 7 bases; bases outside gene matches: 10. This CDR3 region has 15 residues. CDR3 bases: TGTGCCAGCACAAAGGGGCTAGCGGGAGTTAATGAGCAGTTCTTC. Translated: CASTKGLAGVNEQFF.